The clone carrying this T cell receptor beta chain was recorded only once. Antigen specificity is unknown. Clones were read by immunoSEQ multiplex PCR, and TCRdb kept only the in-frame ones, dropping some. The table has about 100,000 clones, about 94% seen once. The sample originates from a study of siplizumab effects on memory and regulatory T cells. Regarding the study as a whole: Greater diversity than memory cells seemed evident in naive T cells, which also appeared to be major alloresponse contributors. Alloreactive sequences tracing back to unstimulated CD4+ memory cells fell significantly with siplizumab. The Treg-derived share of mappable alloreactive CD4+ clones averaged roughly 64% with siplizumab and over 25% in controls.

The V and J ends lost 5 bases and 8 bases respectively, with 18 bases between them. CDR1 SGHVS and CDR2 FNYEAQ come from the germline V gene. CDR3 length: 15 residues. V usage is TRBV7-6 and J usage is TRBJ1-4; TRBD1 might be the D (6 bases). The sequenced sample was non-Treg CD4+ T cells sorted from blood. The sequence was obtained from a human donor in good health. The CDR3 protein is CASSPNRGAREKLFF. In DNA, the CDR3 is TGTGCCAGCAGCCCCAATAGGGGGGCGCGAGAAAAACTGTTTTTT. The whole variable domain, filled in from reference TRBV7-6 and TRBJ1-4, reads GAGVSQSPRYKVTKRGQDVALRCDPISGHVSLYWYRQALGQGPEFLTYFNYEAQQDKSGLPNDRFSAERPEGSISTLTIQRTEQRDSAMYRCASSPNRGAREKLFFGSGTQLSVL.